The present T cell receptor (beta chain) was sequenced within a study of beta chain features in type 1 diabetes. The V end was cut by 0 bases, the J end by 3 bases, with 19 bases between. Germline loops: CDR1 SGDLS, CDR2 YYNGEE. The CDR3 is made up of 18 amino acids. Study conclusions and caveats: TCRB CDR3s from Type 1 diabetes patients were moderately but significantly shorter in all four CD4+ subsets. Individuals with type 1 diabetes displayed fewer insertions and more deletions at VDJ junctions.

Every donor provided one heparinised blood draw, which averaged around 120 mL. Central memory, naive, regulatory and stem cell-like memory CD4+ cells were sorted by CD45RO/CCR7/CD25/CD127/CD95/CD27. Comment on this clone: Its antigen remains unidentified.

Since all of the isolated RNA was reverse transcribed, expressed TCRB transcripts were what got sequenced. This table comes from immunoSEQ multiplex PCR, and its TCRdb copy is limited to in-frame clones, with some not included. The sample gives 350,000 or so clones, 15% to 20% of which show up once; around 0.044% is in the top ten. The gene calls are TRBV9 and TRBJ2-1; TRBD2 might be the D (5 bases). This TCR derives from a woman between 18 and 29 years old in good health. The specimen sequenced was naive CD4+ T cells from blood. The CDR3 is CASSVGVGVGTIYNEQFF. The CDR3 DNA reads as TGTGCCAGCAGCGTAGGGGTGGGAGTGGGCACCATCTACAATGAGCAGTTCTTC.